This T cell receptor (beta chain) was found in a study of blood T cell repertoires in COVID-19. Produced via immunoSEQ multiplex PCR; TCRdb's table is partial and in-frame only. The table has 150,000 or so clones, about 85% seen once; the top ten hold about 6%. The V gene's germline CDR1 is LNHNV and CDR2 YYDKDF (reference sequence). V trimming: 4 bases; J trimming: 2 bases; junction bases outside the gene matches: 5. The CDR3 is made up of 15 amino acids. This TCR derives from a woman aged 40-49 years with acute COVID-19. The chain recombines TRBV15 with TRBJ1-5, with 7 bases identical to TRBD1. Sequenced input: PBMCs or T cells enriched from blood (not recorded which). CDR3: CATSIAGGGNQPQHF. The CDR3 DNA sequence: TGTGCCACCAGCATAGCAGGGGGAGGCAATCAGCCCCAGCATTTT.